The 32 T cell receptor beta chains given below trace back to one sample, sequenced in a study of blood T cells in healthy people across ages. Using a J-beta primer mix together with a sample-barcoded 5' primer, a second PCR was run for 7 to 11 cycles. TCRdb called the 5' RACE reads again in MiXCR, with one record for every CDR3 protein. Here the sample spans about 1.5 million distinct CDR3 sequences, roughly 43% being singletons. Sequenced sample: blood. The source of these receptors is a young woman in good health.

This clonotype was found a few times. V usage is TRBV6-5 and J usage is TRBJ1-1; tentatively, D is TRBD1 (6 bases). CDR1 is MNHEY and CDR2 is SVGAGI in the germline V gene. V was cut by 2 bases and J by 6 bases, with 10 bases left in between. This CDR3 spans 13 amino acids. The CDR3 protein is CASSYTGAAEAFF. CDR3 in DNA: TGTGCCAGCAGTTACACGGGGGCCGCTGAAGCTTTCTTT.

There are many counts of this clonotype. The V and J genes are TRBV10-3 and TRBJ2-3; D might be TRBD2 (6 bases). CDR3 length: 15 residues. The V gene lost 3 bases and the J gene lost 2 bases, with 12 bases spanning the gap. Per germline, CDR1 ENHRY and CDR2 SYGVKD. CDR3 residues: CAISERDFPTDTQYF. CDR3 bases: TGTGCCATCAGTGAAAGGGACTTTCCCACAGATACGCAGTATTTT.

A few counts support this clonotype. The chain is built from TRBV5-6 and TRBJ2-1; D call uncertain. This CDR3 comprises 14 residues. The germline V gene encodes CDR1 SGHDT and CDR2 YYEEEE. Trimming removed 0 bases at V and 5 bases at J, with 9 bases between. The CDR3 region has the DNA TGTGCCAGCAGCTTGGGAGCGCAACACAATGAGCAGTTCTTC. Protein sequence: CASSLGAQHNEQFF. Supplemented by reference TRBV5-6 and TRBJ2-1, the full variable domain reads DAGVTQSPTHLIKTRGQQVTLRCSPKSGHDTVSWYQQALGQGPQFIFQYYEEEERQRGNFPDRFSGHQFPNYSSELNVNALLLGDSALYLCASSLGAQHNEQFFGPGTRLTVL.

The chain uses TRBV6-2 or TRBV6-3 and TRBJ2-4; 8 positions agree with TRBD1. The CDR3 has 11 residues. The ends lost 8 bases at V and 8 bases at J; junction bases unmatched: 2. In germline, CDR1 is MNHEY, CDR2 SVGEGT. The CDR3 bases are TGTGCCAGCGGACAGGGATACATTCAGTACTTC. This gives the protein CASGQGYIQYF.

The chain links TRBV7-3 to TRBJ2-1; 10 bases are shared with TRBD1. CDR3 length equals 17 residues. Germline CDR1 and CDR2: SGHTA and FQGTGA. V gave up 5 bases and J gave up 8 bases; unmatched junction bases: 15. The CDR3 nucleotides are TGTGCCAGCAGCCTCCTGGGGGGGACAGGGGTTGGTTATGAGCAGTTCTTC. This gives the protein CASSLLGGTGVGYEQFF.

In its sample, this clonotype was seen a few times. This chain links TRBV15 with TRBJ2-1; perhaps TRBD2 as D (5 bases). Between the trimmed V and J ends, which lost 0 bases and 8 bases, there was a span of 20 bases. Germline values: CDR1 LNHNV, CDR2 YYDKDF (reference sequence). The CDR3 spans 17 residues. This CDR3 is CATSRDLPGETLDEQFF. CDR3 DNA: TGTGCCACCAGCAGAGATCTTCCCGGGGAAACCCTCGATGAGCAGTTCTTC.

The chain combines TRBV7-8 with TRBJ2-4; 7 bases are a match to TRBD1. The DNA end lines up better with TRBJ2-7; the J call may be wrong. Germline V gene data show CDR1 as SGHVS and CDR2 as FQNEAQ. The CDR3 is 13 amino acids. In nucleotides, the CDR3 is TGTGCCAGCAGCTTGGGACAGAGGAACGAGCAGTACTTC. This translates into CASSLGQRNEQYF.

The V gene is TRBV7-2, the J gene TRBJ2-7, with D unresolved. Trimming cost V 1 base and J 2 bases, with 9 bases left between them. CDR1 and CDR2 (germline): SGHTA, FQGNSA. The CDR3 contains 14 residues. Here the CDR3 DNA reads TGTGCCAGCAGCTTAGTCCGATCTCCCTACGAGCAGTACTTC. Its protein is CASSLVRSPYEQYF.

As DNA, the CDR3 is TGCGCCAGCAGCTTAACGGGAGATCACAATGAGCAGTTCTTC. Translation gives CASSLTGDHNEQFF. The chain employs TRBV5-1 and TRBJ2-1; D may be TRBD2 (6 bases). CDR1 SGHRS and CDR2 YFSETQ come from the germline V gene. V lost 2 bases, J lost 5 bases, and 11 bases lay in between. The CDR3 covers 14 residues.

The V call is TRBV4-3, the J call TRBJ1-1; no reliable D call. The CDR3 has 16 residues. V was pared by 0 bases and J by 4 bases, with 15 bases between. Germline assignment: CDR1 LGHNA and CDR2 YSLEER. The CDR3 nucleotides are TGCGCCAGCAGCCAAGATTACCGGACTGTGGGCACTGAAGCTTTCTTT. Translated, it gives CASSQDYRTVGTEAFF.

The CDR3 sequence: CASSLLPGSQETQYF. The CDR3 DNA sequence: TGTGCCAGCAGTTTACTACCGGGTTCCCAAGAGACCCAGTACTTC. The rearrangement links TRBV27 to TRBJ2-5; D uncertain. Germline V CDR1 and CDR2: MNHEY, SMNVEV (reference sequence). V was pared by 2 bases and J by 1 base, with 11 bases between. The CDR3 totals 15 residues.

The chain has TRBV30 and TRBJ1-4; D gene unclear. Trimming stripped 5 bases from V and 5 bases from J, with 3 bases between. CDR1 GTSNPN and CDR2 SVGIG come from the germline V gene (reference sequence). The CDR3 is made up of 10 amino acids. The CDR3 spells CAWLNEKLFF. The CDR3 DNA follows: TGTGCCTGGTTAAATGAAAAACTGTTTTTT. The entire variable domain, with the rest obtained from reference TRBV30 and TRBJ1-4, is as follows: SQTIHQWPATLVQPVGSPLSLECTVEGTSNPNLYWYRQAAGRGLQLLFYSVGIGQISSEVPQNLSASRPQDRQFILSSKKLLLSDSGFYLCAWLNEKLFFGSGTQLSVL.

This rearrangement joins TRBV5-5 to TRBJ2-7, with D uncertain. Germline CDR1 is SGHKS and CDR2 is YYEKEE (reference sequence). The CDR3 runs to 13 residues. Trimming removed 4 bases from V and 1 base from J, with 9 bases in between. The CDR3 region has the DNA TGTGCCAGCAGCGAACCCGTGTCCTACGAGCAGTACTTC. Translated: CASSEPVSYEQYF.

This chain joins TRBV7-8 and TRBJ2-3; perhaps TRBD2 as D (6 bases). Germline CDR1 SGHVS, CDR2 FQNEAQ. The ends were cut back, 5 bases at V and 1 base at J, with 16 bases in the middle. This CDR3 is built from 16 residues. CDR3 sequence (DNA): TGTGCCAGCAGCAACTGGGACTTGTTTCGCACAGATACGCAGTATTTT. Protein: CASSNWDLFRTDTQYF.

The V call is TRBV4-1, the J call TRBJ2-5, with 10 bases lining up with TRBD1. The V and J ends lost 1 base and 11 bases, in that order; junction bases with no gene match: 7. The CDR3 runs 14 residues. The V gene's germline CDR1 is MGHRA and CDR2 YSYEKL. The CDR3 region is CASSQGGTGEGQYF. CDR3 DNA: TGCGCCAGCAGCCAAGGCGGGACAGGGGAGGGGCAGTACTTC.

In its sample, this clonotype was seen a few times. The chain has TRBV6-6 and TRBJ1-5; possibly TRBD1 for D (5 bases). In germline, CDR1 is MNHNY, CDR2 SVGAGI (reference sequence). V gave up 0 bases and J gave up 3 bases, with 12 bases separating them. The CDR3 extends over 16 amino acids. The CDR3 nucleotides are TGTGCCAGCAGTTACTCGCGGGACGGACACAATCAGCCCCAGCATTTT. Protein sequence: CASSYSRDGHNQPQHF.

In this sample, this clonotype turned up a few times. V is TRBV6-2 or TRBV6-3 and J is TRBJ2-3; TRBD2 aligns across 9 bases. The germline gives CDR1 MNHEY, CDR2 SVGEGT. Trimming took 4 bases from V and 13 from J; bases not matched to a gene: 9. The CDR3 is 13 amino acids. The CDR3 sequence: CASSSLRGRDEYF. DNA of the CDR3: TGTGCCAGCAGTTCCCTCCGCGGGAGGGATGAGTATTTT.

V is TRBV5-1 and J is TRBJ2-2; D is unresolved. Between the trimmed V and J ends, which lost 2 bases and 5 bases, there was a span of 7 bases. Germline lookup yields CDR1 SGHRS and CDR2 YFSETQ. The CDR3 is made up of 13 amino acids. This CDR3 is CASSFEPTGELFF. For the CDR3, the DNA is TGCGCCAGCAGCTTCGAGCCTACCGGGGAGCTGTTTTTT.

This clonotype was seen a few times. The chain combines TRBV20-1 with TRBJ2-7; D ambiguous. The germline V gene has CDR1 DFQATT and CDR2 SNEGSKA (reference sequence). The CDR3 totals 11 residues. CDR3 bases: TGCAAGGGCAGCAAGTGCTACGAGCAGTACTTC. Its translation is CKGSKCYEQYF.

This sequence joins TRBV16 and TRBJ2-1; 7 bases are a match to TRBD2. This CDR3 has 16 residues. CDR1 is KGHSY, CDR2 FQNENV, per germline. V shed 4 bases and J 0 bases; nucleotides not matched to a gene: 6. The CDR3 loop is CASSRSGFSSYNEQFF. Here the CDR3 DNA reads TGTGCCAGCAGCCGTAGCGGGTTTAGCTCCTACAATGAGCAGTTCTTC.

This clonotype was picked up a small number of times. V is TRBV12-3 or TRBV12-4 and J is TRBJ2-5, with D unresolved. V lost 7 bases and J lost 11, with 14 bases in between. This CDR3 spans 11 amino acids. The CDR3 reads CASTRVNEQYF. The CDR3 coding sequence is TGTGCCAGCACTAGGGTCAATGAGCAGTACTTC.

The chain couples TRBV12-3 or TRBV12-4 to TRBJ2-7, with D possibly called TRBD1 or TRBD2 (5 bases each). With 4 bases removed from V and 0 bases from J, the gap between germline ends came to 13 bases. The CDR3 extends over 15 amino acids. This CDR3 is CASSWDGYSSYEQYF. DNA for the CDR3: TGTGCCAGCAGTTGGGACGGCTACAGCTCCTACGAGCAGTACTTC.

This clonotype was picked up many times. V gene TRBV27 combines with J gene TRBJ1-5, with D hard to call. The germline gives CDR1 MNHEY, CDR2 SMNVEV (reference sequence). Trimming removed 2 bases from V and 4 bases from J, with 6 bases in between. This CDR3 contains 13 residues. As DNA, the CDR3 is TGTGCCAGCAGTTTAGGACCTAATCAGCCCCAGCATTTT. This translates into CASSLGPNQPQHF.

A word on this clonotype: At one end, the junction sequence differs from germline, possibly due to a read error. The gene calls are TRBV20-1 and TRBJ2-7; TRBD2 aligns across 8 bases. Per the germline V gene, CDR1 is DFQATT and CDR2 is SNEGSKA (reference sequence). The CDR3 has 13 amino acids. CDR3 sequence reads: CSARTSVNYGQYF. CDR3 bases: TGCAGTGCTAGGACTAGCGTTAACTACGGGCAGTACTTC.

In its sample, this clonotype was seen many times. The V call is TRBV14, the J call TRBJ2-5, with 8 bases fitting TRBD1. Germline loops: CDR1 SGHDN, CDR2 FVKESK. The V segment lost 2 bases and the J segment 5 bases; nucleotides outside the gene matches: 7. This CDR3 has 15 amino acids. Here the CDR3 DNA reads TGTGCCAGCAGCCAATTCGACAGGGGTTACGAGACCCAGTACTTC. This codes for CASSQFDRGYETQYF.

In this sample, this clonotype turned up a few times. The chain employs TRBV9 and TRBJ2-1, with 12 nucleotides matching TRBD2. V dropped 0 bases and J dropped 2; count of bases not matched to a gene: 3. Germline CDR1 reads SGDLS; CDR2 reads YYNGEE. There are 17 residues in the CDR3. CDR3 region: CASSVGRTSGTYNEQFF. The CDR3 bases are TGTGCCAGCAGCGTAGGTCGGACTAGCGGGACCTACAATGAGCAGTTCTTC.

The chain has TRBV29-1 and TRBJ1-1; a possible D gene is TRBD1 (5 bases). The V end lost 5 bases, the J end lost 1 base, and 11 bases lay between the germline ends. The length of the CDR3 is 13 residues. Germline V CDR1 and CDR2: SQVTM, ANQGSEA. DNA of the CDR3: TGCAGCGTTATACAGGTTTCGAACACTGAAGCTTTCTTT. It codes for CSVIQVSNTEAFF.

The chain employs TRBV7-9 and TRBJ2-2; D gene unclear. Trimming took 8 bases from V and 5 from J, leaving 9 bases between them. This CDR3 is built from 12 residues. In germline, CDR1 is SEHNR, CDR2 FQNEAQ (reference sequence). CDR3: CASEGSTGELFF. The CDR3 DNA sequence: TGTGCCAGCGAAGGGTCTACCGGGGAGCTGTTTTTT. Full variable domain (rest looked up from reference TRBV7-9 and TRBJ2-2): DTGVSQNPRHKITKRGQNVTFRCDPISEHNRLYWYRQTLGQGPEFLTYFQNEAQLEKSRLLSDRFSAERPKGSFSTLEIQRTEQGDSAMYLCASEGSTGELFFGEGSRLTVL.

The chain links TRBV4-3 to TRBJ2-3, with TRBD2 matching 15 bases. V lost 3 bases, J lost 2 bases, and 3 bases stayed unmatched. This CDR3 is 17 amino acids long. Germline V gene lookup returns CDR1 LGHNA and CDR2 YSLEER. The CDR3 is CASSHRTSGGATDTQYF. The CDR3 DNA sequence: TGCGCCAGCAGCCATCGGACTAGCGGGGGGGCCACAGATACGCAGTATTTT.

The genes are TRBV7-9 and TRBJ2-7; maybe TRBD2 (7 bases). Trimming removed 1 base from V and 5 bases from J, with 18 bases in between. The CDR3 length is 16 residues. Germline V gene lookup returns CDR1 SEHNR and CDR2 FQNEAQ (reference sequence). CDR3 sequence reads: CASSLEDGGAYDEQYF. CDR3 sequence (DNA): TGTGCCAGCAGCTTAGAAGATGGGGGGGCTTACGACGAGCAGTACTTC.

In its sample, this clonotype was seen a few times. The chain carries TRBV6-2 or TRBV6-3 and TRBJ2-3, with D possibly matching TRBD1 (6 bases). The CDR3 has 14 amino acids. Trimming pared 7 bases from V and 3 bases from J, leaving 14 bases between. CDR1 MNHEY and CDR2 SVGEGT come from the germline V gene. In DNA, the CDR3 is TGTGCCAGCACCAACAGGGATACTACAGATACGCAGTATTTT. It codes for CASTNRDTTDTQYF.

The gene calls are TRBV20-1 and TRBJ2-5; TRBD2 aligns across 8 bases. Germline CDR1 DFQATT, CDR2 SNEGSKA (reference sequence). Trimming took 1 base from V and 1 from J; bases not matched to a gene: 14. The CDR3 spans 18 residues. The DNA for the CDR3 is TGCAGTGCTAGAGCTGGAGCGGGAGTGAATCCAGCCCAAGAGACCCAGTACTTC. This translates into CSARAGAGVNPAQETQYF.